Shown below are 25 T cell receptor beta chains from a single sample sequenced in a study of shared T cell receptors in the human thymus (dated by TCRdb to about 2021). The protocol used for the library was the immunoSEQ multiplex PCR assay. TCRdb holds this immuneACCESS table with in-frame rearrangements only. Some clones are missing; in checked studies, unresolved V genes explain under half, and the rest has no known cause. Within this sample are some 400,000 clones, with approximately 95% of them counted one time only. The top ten hold roughly 0.02% of the sample. Sequences were obtained from thymocytes. All receptors derive from a human donor.

V gene TRBV5-1 combines with J gene TRBJ2-7; 11 nucleotides line up with TRBD2. Trimming removed 4 bases from V and 1 base from J; junction bases left unmatched: 4. The CDR3 is 15 amino acids. CDR1 is SGHRS and CDR2 is YFSETQ in the germline V gene. The CDR3 spells CASSQLAGVSYEQYF. The CDR3, as DNA: TGCGCCAGCAGCCAACTAGCGGGAGTATCCTACGAGCAGTACTTC.

The genes are TRBV4-3 and TRBJ2-2; 8 positions agree with TRBD2. The CDR3 is 15 residues long. V lost 5 bases and J lost 5; bases outside the gene matches: 7. Germline assignment: CDR1 LGHNA and CDR2 YSLEER. This chain's CDR3 is CASSSGTRRTGELFF. The CDR3 DNA reads as TGCGCCAGCAGCTCCGGGACTAGGAGGACCGGGGAGCTGTTTTTT.

The chain has TRBV28 and TRBJ2-3; possibly TRBD1 or TRBD2 for D (5 bases each). In germline, CDR1 is MDHEN, CDR2 SYDVKM. Trimming shortened V by 0 bases and J by 1 base, and 20 bases separated the two germline ends. The CDR3 has 19 residues. Here the CDR3 reads CASSLWGESGGWGTDTQYF. The CDR3 region has the DNA TGTGCCAGCAGTTTATGGGGGGAAAGCGGCGGCTGGGGCACAGATACGCAGTATTTT.

The chain carries TRBV7-2 and TRBJ2-7; perhaps TRBD1 as D (6 bases). The CDR3 is made up of 13 amino acids. The V gene's germline CDR1 is SGHTA and CDR2 FQGNSA. V was pared by 4 bases and J by 5 bases, with 12 bases between. The CDR3 sequence is CASSYPWGHEQYF. CDR3 bases: TGTGCCAGCAGCTACCCGTGGGGGCACGAGCAGTACTTC.

The chain joins TRBV15 to TRBJ1-1; no clear D. From germline, CDR1 is LNHNV and CDR2 YYDKDF (reference sequence). CDR3 length: 15 amino acids. Trimming took 0 bases from V and 7 from J, leaving 15 bases between them. CDR3 sequence: CATSRDGGRAVEAFF. CDR3 DNA sequence: TGTGCCACCAGCAGAGATGGTGGTCGGGCCGTTGAAGCTTTCTTT.

The rearrangement links TRBV15 to TRBJ2-7; tentatively, D is TRBD1 (5 bases). The V gene lost 3 bases and the J gene lost 2 bases, with 17 bases spanning the gap. Germline-derived CDR1 and CDR2 are LNHNV and YYDKDF (reference sequence). This CDR3 contains 16 residues. CDR3 loop: CATSSTTRTQAYEQYF. For the CDR3, the DNA is TGTGCCACCAGCAGTACGACGAGGACACAGGCCTACGAGCAGTACTTC.

The V call is TRBV6-5, the J call TRBJ1-1; no clear D gene. The CDR3 totals 14 residues. The germline V gene encodes CDR1 MNHEY and CDR2 SVGAGI. V dropped 2 bases and J dropped 8 bases, with 15 bases sitting between them. CDR3 region: CASSYVGPHQEAFF. The CDR3 DNA follows: TGTGCCAGCAGTTACGTGGGCCCGCATCAAGAAGCTTTCTTT.

V gene TRBV28 combines with J gene TRBJ2-1; tentatively, D is TRBD2 (6 bases). This CDR3 is 15 amino acids long. Per the germline V gene, CDR1 is MDHEN and CDR2 is SYDVKM. V lost 7 bases and J 0 bases, leaving 13 bases between the germline ends. CDR3 sequence reads: CASISGPSSYNEQFF. CDR3 bases: TGTGCCAGCATCAGCGGGCCAAGCTCCTACAATGAGCAGTTCTTC.

The chain is built from TRBV7-9 and TRBJ1-5, with TRBD1 identical over 7 bases. After removal of 5 bases from V and 2 bases from J, the junction contained 6 bases not matched to a gene. The CDR3 is 15 residues long. Germline CDR1 SEHNR, CDR2 FQNEAQ (reference sequence). The CDR3 sequence: CASSLDREGNQPQHF. In DNA form, the CDR3 reads TGTGCCAGCAGCCTTGACAGGGAGGGCAATCAGCCCCAGCATTTT.

The CDR3 is CASSQAEGNYGYTF. The CDR3 DNA reads TGCGCCAGCAGCCAAGCTGAGGGAAACTATGGCTACACCTTC. The V and J genes are TRBV4-3 and TRBJ1-2; no clear D. The CDR3 is made up of 14 amino acids. Looked up from germline, CDR1 is LGHNA and CDR2 is YSLEER. The V and J ends lost 1 base and 2 bases respectively, with 8 bases between them.

This chain uses TRBV7-6 with TRBJ1-4; D call uncertain. The CDR3 is made up of 17 amino acids. The germline V gene encodes CDR1 SGHVS and CDR2 FNYEAQ. Trimming left V 1 base short and J 8 bases short, with 20 bases between. The CDR3 loop is CASSLGCIGEAGEKLFF. Here the CDR3 DNA reads TGTGCCAGCAGCTTAGGTTGTATTGGGGAGGCGGGCGAAAAACTGTTTTTT.

This clone was seen once. The rearrangement links TRBV27 to TRBJ2-3; possibly TRBD1 for D (5 bases). The length of the CDR3 is 14 residues. Germline lookup yields CDR1 MNHEY and CDR2 SMNVEV (reference sequence). Trimming cost V 5 bases and J 5 bases, with 14 bases left between them. CDR3 residues: CASSLHGQGDTQYF. CDR3 sequence (DNA): TGTGCCAGCAGTCTACACGGCCAGGGAGATACGCAGTATTTT.

V is TRBV30 and J is TRBJ2-7; 11 nucleotides match TRBD1. This CDR3 comprises 17 residues. V trimming: 0 bases; J trimming: 4 bases; junction bases outside the gene matches: 11. CDR1 and CDR2 (germline): GTSNPN, SVGIG (reference sequence). The CDR3, as DNA: TGTGCCTGGAGTGTGCGCCACGTGGACAGGGGGCGTTACGAGCAGTACTTC. Amino acids: CAWSVRHVDRGRYEQYF.

The rearrangement joins TRBV6-1 to TRBJ1-3; TRBD1 aligns across 7 bases. This CDR3 spans 13 amino acids. CDR1 is MNHNS and CDR2 is SASEGT in the germline V gene. J lost 4 bases, V lost 6 bases, and 3 bases had no gene match. This chain's CDR3 is CASRGQEGNTIYF. In DNA, the CDR3 is TGTGCCAGCAGAGGACAGGAGGGAAACACCATATATTTT.

The chain carries TRBV19 and TRBJ2-1; 12 bases map to TRBD2. Trimming took 8 bases from V and 5 from J; bases not matched to a gene: 7. The CDR3 runs to 15 residues. From germline, CDR1 is LNHDA and CDR2 SQIVND (reference sequence). The CDR3 coding sequence is TGTGCCAGTTCAGGGGGACTAGCGGGCAACAATGAGCAGTTCTTC. Residues: CASSGGLAGNNEQFF.

The chain joins TRBV28 to TRBJ2-5; TRBD2 matches 12 bases. The closer fit of TRBJ2-7 to the DNA end suggests the J call may be wrong. This CDR3 has 15 residues. Germline-derived CDR1 and CDR2 are MDHEN and SYDVKM. The CDR3: CASYSLAGGRNEQYF. Here the CDR3 DNA reads TGTGCCAGCTACTCTCTAGCGGGAGGGCGTAACGAGCAGTACTTC.

This clone was found once. This chain connects TRBV6-1 to TRBJ2-5; no firm D call. The CDR3 sequence is 10 residues long. V gave up 7 bases and J gave up 5 bases, with 5 bases separating them. CDR1 and CDR2 from the germline V gene are MNHNS and SASEGT. The CDR3 DNA follows: TGTGCCAGCATAAAGGAGACCCAGTACTTC. It specifies CASIKETQYF.

The chain links TRBV5-6 to TRBJ1-2; possibly TRBD1 for D (5 bases). Per the germline V gene, CDR1 is SGHDT and CDR2 is YYEEEE. Trimming removed 0 bases at V and 3 bases at J, with 18 bases between. The CDR3 runs 17 residues. The CDR3: CASSLGVVTDLDYGYTF. In nucleotides, the CDR3 is TGTGCCAGCAGCTTGGGAGTAGTGACAGACCTCGACTATGGCTACACCTTC.

The gene calls are TRBV19 and TRBJ2-7; D unclear. Germline V lookup: CDR1 LNHDA, CDR2 SQIVND (reference sequence). The CDR3 has 15 residues. V shed 3 bases and J shed 3 bases, with 15 bases lying between them. The CDR3 loop is CASSIYYGLLYEQYF. DNA of the CDR3: TGTGCCAGTAGTATCTACTATGGCCTCCTCTACGAGCAGTACTTC.

V is TRBV6-6 and J is TRBJ1-5; D gene unclear. Trimming took off 0 bases at V and 3 bases at J, with 6 bases between the two ends. The germline CDR1 and CDR2 sequences are MNHNY and SVGAGI (reference sequence). The CDR3 spans 14 residues. This chain's CDR3 is CASSYSKPNQPQHF. DNA for the CDR3: TGTGCCAGCAGTTACTCGAAGCCCAATCAGCCCCAGCATTTT.

The rearrangement links TRBV27 to TRBJ2-2; 12 nucleotides align to TRBD2. The CDR3 runs to 22 residues. Per the germline V gene, CDR1 is MNHEY and CDR2 is SMNVEV (reference sequence). V trimming: 0 bases; J trimming: 6 bases; junction bases outside the gene matches: 20. The CDR3: CASSLSGPTTSGREPMSGELFF. For the CDR3, the DNA is TGTGCCAGCAGTTTATCCGGTCCCACGACTAGCGGGAGAGAGCCCATGTCCGGGGAGCTGTTTTTT.

The chain couples TRBV5-4 to TRBJ2-7, with 8 positions matching TRBD1. Germline CDR1 and CDR2: SGHNT and YYREEE (reference sequence). V dropped 3 bases and J dropped 3; count of bases not matched to a gene: 8. This CDR3 is built from 15 residues. Here the CDR3 reads CASSSWTGTFYEQYF. The DNA of the CDR3 is TGTGCCAGCAGCTCCTGGACAGGGACGTTCTACGAGCAGTACTTC.

This clone was detected once. The chain carries TRBV27 and TRBJ1-1, with a possible D match to TRBD1 (5 bases). Germline values: CDR1 MNHEY, CDR2 SMNVEV (reference sequence). V was trimmed by 4 bases and J by 8 bases, leaving 14 bases between them. The CDR3 is 13 amino acids. The CDR3 DNA reads TGTGCCAGCAGTTATCGCCGGGGGGAAGAAGCTTTCTTT. This encodes CASSYRRGEEAFF.

The V gene is TRBV5-4, the J gene TRBJ2-1; TRBD2 matches at 14 bases. This CDR3 has 15 residues. Germline values: CDR1 SGHNT, CDR2 YYREEE (reference sequence). After removal of 4 bases from V and 8 bases from J, the junction contained 5 bases not matched to a gene. The CDR3 loop reads CASSIGLAGGYEQFF. CDR3 in DNA: TGTGCCAGCAGCATAGGACTAGCGGGAGGATATGAGCAGTTCTTC.

The chain uses TRBV28 and TRBJ1-5, with D uncertain. Germline V gene data show CDR1 as MDHEN and CDR2 as SYDVKM. The CDR3 is 16 residues long. The germline V and J ends were trimmed by 7 bases and 1 base, with 17 bases remaining between them. Here the CDR3 reads CASTPSIGWSNQPQHF. CDR3 bases: TGTGCCAGCACCCCAAGCATAGGGTGGAGCAATCAGCCCCAGCATTTT.